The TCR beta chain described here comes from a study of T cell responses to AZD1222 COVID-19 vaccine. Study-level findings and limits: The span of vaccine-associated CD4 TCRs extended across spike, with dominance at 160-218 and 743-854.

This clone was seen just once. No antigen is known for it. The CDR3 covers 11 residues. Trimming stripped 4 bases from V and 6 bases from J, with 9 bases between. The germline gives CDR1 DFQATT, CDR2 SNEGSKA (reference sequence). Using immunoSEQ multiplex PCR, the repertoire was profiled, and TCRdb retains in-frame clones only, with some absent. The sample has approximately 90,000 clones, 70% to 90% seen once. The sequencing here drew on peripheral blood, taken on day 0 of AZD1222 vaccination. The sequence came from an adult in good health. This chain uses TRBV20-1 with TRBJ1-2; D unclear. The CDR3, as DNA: TGCAGTGCTACTTCGAGGGATGGCTACACCTTC. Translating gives CSATSRDGYTF.